The T cell receptor beta chain under discussion was sequenced for a study of shared clonotypes between healthy human individuals (dated by TCRdb to the early 2020s). Regarding the study in general: Two women and a few men aged 18 to 49 years were included in the cohort. Per donor, three plates each were used for CD4 naive and CD4 memory, two for CD8 naive, and one for CD8 memory. To estimate repertoire size and how much clonotypes are shared between individuals, the study performed deep sequencing of blood TCR repertoires from a few healthy adults. To increase sequencing depth and limit assay-specific biases, different laboratories used diverse techniques to prepare libraries and sequence TCR repertoires. Each donor's leukapheresis produced roughly between roughly 0.85 and 9.5 billion PBMCs. The full study reports these points: Based on pairwise subsampling, the degree of clonotype sharing among donors was expected to be affected by sequencing depth. The genetic and exposure-history diversity represented was limited by the small number of donors. Sampling was limited to blood, and TCR repertoires in tissue likely differ from TCR repertoires in blood. Larger estimated clonotype richness was generally found for naive subsets than for memory subsets. Compared with non-shared clonotypes, clonotypes shared by all four sorted-subset donors had higher generation probabilities. Sharing across a few donors was observed for about 5% of naive CD4, about 3.2% of naive CD8, 2.3% of memory CD4, and roughly 0.4% of memory CD8 clonotypes. Rarefaction of sorted-subset datasets indicated incomplete sequencing despite the large sequencing depth.

With regard to this clone: Its binding antigen is unknown. No base-level quality is on record; no much larger clone is a single base apart.

Using the deep immunoSEQ assay, multiplex PCR amplified TCR CDR3 regions from genomic DNA. Extracted genomic DNA from each cell subset was spread evenly across all wells of several immunoSEQ 96-well plates, with each plate serving as a replicate. For sorted subsets, around 0.2 ug genomic DNA, equal to 30,000 to 35,000 T cell genomes, was loaded into each replicate PCR. The purified libraries were quantified using a Qubit 3.0 fluorometer, sized with a Bioanalyzer 2100, and then quantified again using the KAPA Library Quantification kit. Each immunoSEQ 96-well plate was sequenced on its own single-read 150-cycle Illumina NextSeq 550 flow cell. From the authors' description of their analysis: Because only junctional sequences without quality scores were contained in the immunoSEQ output, filtering matching that applied to full-length reads could not be performed. To assign V/J genes and CDR3, sequences were annotated against IMGT germline references using PyIR, a Python wrapper for IgBLAST v1.9. Any read was removed if the V/J assignment was weak (E-value above 1e-6), the CDR3 was missing, or the read contained stop codons, out-of-frame junctions, or ambiguous translated residues. V3J clonotypes were defined as sequences sharing an identical inferred V gene, J gene, and CDR3 amino acid sequence. The percentage overlap between two repertoires was calculated by dividing the number of shared unique clonotypes by the size of the smaller repertoire. RTK rarefaction, the Chao1 estimator, and Recon v2.1 estimates of unobserved clonotypes were used to assess repertoire richness. OLGA was used to compute generation probabilities for all TCRbeta clonotypes that the gDNA method yielded from a handful of donors. Held by TCRdb, this immuneACCESS table contains in-frame sequences only and omits some clones. Under half of the omission traces to an unresolved V gene where checked; the cause of the rest is unknown. The D gene and trimming were derived from the DNA, and the V and J assignments and clone size from that table. This sample is represented by about 2.3 million clones; over 85% of them were singletons. The leading ten clones occupy roughly 0.36% of the sample.

Healthy HIV-negative adults with no recently reported acute infections or vaccinations were included as donors. All donors were Caucasian adults living in Nashville, Tennessee, USA. CD4+ T cells were enriched by magnetic negative selection; naive cells were then positively selected on CD45RA, and the negative fraction formed the memory subset. After blood collection by leukapheresis, PBMCs were isolated using Ficoll-Histopaque density gradient centrifugation and then cryopreserved in the vapor phase of liquid nitrogen. Analytical flow cytometry was used to check the purity and quantity of each magnetically sorted T cell population. Genomic DNA was isolated from every sorted fraction and measured by UV absorbance on a Nanodrop 2000c. The CDR3 numbers 15 residues from cysteine through phenylalanine. Only the CDR3 portion is preserved as DNA: 45 bases, with reading frame beginning at the first base. Trimming accounts for 1 base at V and 6 bases at J, while the number of junction bases matched to no gene is 9. CDR1 and CDR2, looked up from the germline V gene, are MDHEN and SYDVKM.

Sequencing was done on a sample of naive CD4+ T cells from PBMCs. The sample's cell subset or site label, decoded: CD45RA+ positively selected. The chain was built from TRBV28 and TRBJ2-7, with 7 bases in between that match TRBD2. The source of this sequence is a man aged 18 to 30 in good health. Some clones in this sample may be carry-over from other donors' samples. The DNA sequence reads TGTGCCAGCAGTTTATACCGGGACTACCAGCGCGAGCAGTACTTC. It is translated as CASSLYRDYQREQYF.